The 30 T cell receptor beta chains presented below share a single source sample, sequenced in a study of CD8+CD57+ T cells in acquired aplastic anemia. Selection for sequencing was limited to patients who had shown CD8+CD57+ cell expansion by flow cytometry. CDR3 and TCR beta VDJ profiling relied on a genomic DNA template. A single record per CDR3 protein comes from TCRdb applying MiXCR to the reads. The data contain roughly 260,000 distinct CDR3 sequences, 47% of them singletons. The sample taken for sequencing was sorted CD4+, CD8+, or CD8+CD57+ T cells (not recorded which) from PBMCs. The receptors were gathered from a human donor with aplastic anemia.

This clonotype appeared many times. This chain connects TRBV7-9 to TRBJ1-1; 7 bases line up with TRBD1. Losses at the gene ends were 6 bases for V and 1 base for J; bases not matched to a gene: 5. Germline assignment: CDR1 SEHNR and CDR2 FQNEAQ (reference sequence). This CDR3 is 14 amino acids long. The CDR3 bases are TGTGCCAGCAGTTGGGGACAGACGAACACTGAAGCTTTCTTT. Its protein is CASSWGQTNTEAFF. Together with reference TRBV7-9 and TRBJ1-1, the CDR3 gives the full variable domain: DTGVSQNPRHKITKRGQNVTFRCDPISEHNRLYWYRQTLGQGPEFLTYFQNEAQLEKSRLLSDRFSAERPKGSFSTLEIQRTEQGDSAMYLCASSWGQTNTEAFFGQGTRLTVV.

The rearrangement joins TRBV24-1 to TRBJ2-7; 9 nucleotides align to TRBD1. Unmatched junction bases numbered 10, after V lost 9 bases and J lost 2 bases. This CDR3 spans 15 amino acids. Germline V gene data show CDR1 as KGHDR and CDR2 as SFDVKD. The CDR3 region is CATHGRDRVTYEQYF. The DNA for the CDR3 is TGTGCCACCCACGGAAGGGACAGGGTGACCTACGAGCAGTACTTC.

This clonotype was detected many times. J is TRBJ1-2 and V is TRBV7-9; 11 bases agree with TRBD1. Per germline, CDR1 SEHNR and CDR2 FQNEAQ (reference sequence). Trimming took 4 bases from V and 5 from J; bases not matched to a gene: 9. This CDR3 is 16 amino acids long. CDR3 residues: CASSSGQGARGYGYTF. The CDR3 DNA follows: TGTGCCAGCAGCTCAGGACAGGGGGCGCGAGGTTATGGCTACACCTTC.

This clonotype occurred many times. The rearrangement joins TRBV6-1 to TRBJ1-1; D is possibly TRBD1 (5 bases). In germline, CDR1 is MNHNS, CDR2 SASEGT. Trimming pared 8 bases from V and 5 bases from J, leaving 15 bases between. CDR3 length equals 13 residues. CDR3 residues: CASQGHLKTEAFF. The CDR3 DNA follows: TGTGCCAGCCAAGGACACCTTAAGACTGAAGCTTTCTTT.

The sample holds a few counts of this clonotype. A junction boundary mismatches the germline segment, possibly from a read error. This chain links TRBV7-2 with TRBJ1-2; D is unresolved. This CDR3 is built from 16 residues. Germline CDR1 reads SGHTA; CDR2 reads FQGNSA. In nucleotides, the CDR3 is TGTGCCAGCAGCTTATCGACCGCGCCGTTAATCTATGGCTGCACCTTC. It yields the protein CASSLSTAPLIYGCTF.

At least ten counts were recorded for this clonotype. The chain employs TRBV11-2 and TRBJ1-5, with D perhaps matching TRBD1 (5 bases). The germline V gene has CDR1 SGHAT and CDR2 FQNNGV. This CDR3 comprises 15 residues. V was clipped by 5 bases and J by 4 bases, with 15 bases between them. DNA for the CDR3: TGTGCCAGCAGCCAGGGACGGACCCTGAATCAGCCCCAGCATTTT. Translation: CASSQGRTLNQPQHF.

The rearrangement joins TRBV12-3 or TRBV12-4 to TRBJ2-7, with D uncertain. V was trimmed by 6 bases and J by 2 bases, leaving 8 bases between them. There are 12 residues in the CDR3. CDR3 in DNA: TGTGCCAGCAGACGAGAAGCCTACGAGCAGTACTTC. It is translated as CASRREAYEQYF.

At least ten counts were recorded for this clonotype. This sequence joins TRBV13 and TRBJ2-5, with D hard to call. Germline V gene data show CDR1 as PRHDT and CDR2 as FYEKMQ (reference sequence). This CDR3 comprises 16 residues. Between the trimmed V and J ends, which lost 1 base and 1 base, there was a span of 13 bases. The CDR3 coding sequence is TGTGCCAGCAGCTTAGTGGGCGGTGGATTCCAAGAGACCCAGTACTTC. Encoded protein: CASSLVGGGFQETQYF.

This clonotype was observed once. The chain carries TRBV5-6 and TRBJ2-1; no reliable D call. With 4 bases removed from V and 9 bases from J, the gap between germline ends came to 8 bases. Germline values: CDR1 SGHDT, CDR2 YYEEEE. CDR3 length: 11 residues. CDR3 sequence: CASSMAGEQFF. The DNA for the CDR3 is TGTGCCAGCAGCATGGCCGGTGAGCAGTTCTTC.

This clonotype was counted many times. The chain has TRBV7-6 and TRBJ2-3; 10 nucleotides line up with TRBD1. The ends lost 4 bases at V and 5 bases at J; junction bases unmatched: 6. Looked up from germline, CDR1 is SGHVS and CDR2 is FNYEAQ. The CDR3 is 15 amino acids. The CDR3 is CASSSDRGQVDTQYF. The CDR3 region has the DNA TGTGCCAGCAGCTCCGACAGGGGGCAGGTAGATACGCAGTATTTT.

This chain joins TRBV20-1 and TRBJ1-1; D uncertain. Looked up from germline, CDR1 is DFQATT and CDR2 is SNEGSKA (reference sequence). The CDR3 spans 10 residues. V shed 5 bases and J shed 3 bases, with 4 bases lying between them. Here the CDR3 DNA reads TGCAGTGCTTTCGACACTGAAGCTTTCTTT. Amino acid sequence: CSAFDTEAFF.

The chain joins TRBV5-6 to TRBJ1-4; D might be TRBD1 (6 bases). In germline, CDR1 is SGHDT, CDR2 YYEEEE. CDR3 length equals 16 residues. Trimming took off 1 base at V and 8 bases at J, with 18 bases between the two ends. The CDR3 sequence is CASSLRRGTLGEKLFF. The CDR3 nucleotides read TGTGCCAGCAGCTTGCGTAGAGGGACATTGGGGGAAAAACTGTTTTTT.

The chain is built from TRBV7-8 and TRBJ1-1; D unclear. Germline V gene data show CDR1 as SGHVS and CDR2 as FQNEAQ. V shed 5 bases and J shed 1 base, with 14 bases lying between them. CDR3 length: 15 amino acids. The CDR3 bases are TGTGCCAGCAGCCCCCGACCGTCAGCGAACACTGAAGCTTTCTTT. Translation: CASSPRPSANTEAFF.

By its share, this clonotype is medium-sized. The rearrangement uses TRBV20-1 and TRBJ2-7; D gene unclear. This CDR3 comprises 14 residues. CDR1 is DFQATT, CDR2 SNEGSKA, per germline (reference sequence). The V gene lost 0 bases and the J gene lost 2 bases, with 11 bases spanning the gap. The DNA of the CDR3 is TGCAGTGCTAGAGATGTGAGGACCACCTACGAGCAGTACTTC. Its translation: CSARDVRTTYEQYF.

This clonotype was recorded only once. The chain couples TRBV9 to TRBJ2-5; D uncertain. Per the germline V gene, CDR1 is SGDLS and CDR2 is YYNGEE. The CDR3 spans 13 residues. The ends were cut back, 0 bases at V and 5 bases at J, with 8 bases in the middle. CDR3 region: CASSVDVDETQYF. The CDR3 nucleotides are TGTGCCAGCAGCGTAGATGTTGATGAGACCCAGTACTTC.

The V call is TRBV5-5, the J call TRBJ2-5; 7 nucleotides line up with TRBD1. Germline V CDR1 and CDR2: SGHKS, YYEKEE (reference sequence). V shed 0 bases, J shed 5 bases, and the junction held 4 bases outside the gene matches. The CDR3 contains 14 residues. The CDR3 loop is CASSLGQGWETQYF. The CDR3 DNA is TGTGCCAGCAGCTTGGGACAGGGTTGGGAGACCCAGTACTTC.

V is TRBV20-1 and J is TRBJ2-1; 10 positions match TRBD2. The J segment lost 7 bases and the V segment lost 3 bases, leaving 6 bases of the junction unmatched. Germline V gene sequence: CDR1 DFQATT, CDR2 SNEGSKA (reference sequence). CDR3 length: 14 amino acids. In DNA, the CDR3 is TGCAGTGCTAGTATCCAGCGGGGGGGAAATGAGCAGTTCTTC. This translates into CSASIQRGGNEQFF.

The V call is TRBV11-3, the J call TRBJ2-1; tentatively, D is TRBD1 (6 bases). This CDR3 has 14 amino acids. Trimming left V 5 bases short and J 5 bases short, with 13 bases between. The germline V gene encodes CDR1 SGHNT and CDR2 YENEEA. CDR3 coding DNA: TGTGCCAGCAGCCGTCCTTCAGGGGACAATGAGCAGTTCTTC. It is translated as CASSRPSGDNEQFF.

This chain joins TRBV20-1 and TRBJ1-6, with D uncertain. This CDR3 contains 15 residues. V was trimmed by 5 bases and J by 3 bases, leaving 14 bases between them. CDR1 and CDR2 from the germline V gene are DFQATT and SNEGSKA (reference sequence). CDR3: CSAPAQALYNSPLHF. The DNA for the CDR3 is TGCAGTGCTCCAGCTCAGGCCCTCTATAATTCACCCCTCCACTTT.

V and J are TRBV10-1 and TRBJ1-1, with 9 bases aligning to TRBD1. The CDR3 sequence is 16 residues long. V gave up 4 bases and J gave up 5 bases; unmatched junction bases: 11. Germline lookup yields CDR1 WNHNN and CDR2 SYGVQD (reference sequence). The CDR3 spells CASSARTTGGETEAFF. The CDR3 nucleotides read TGCGCCAGCAGTGCTAGGACGACAGGGGGGGAGACTGAAGCTTTCTTT.

This clonotype was detected many times. The rearrangement links TRBV9 to TRBJ1-4; D possibly corresponds to TRBD1 (5 bases). Germline-derived CDR1 and CDR2 are SGDLS and YYNGEE. V shed 3 bases and J shed 4 bases, with 13 bases lying between them. The CDR3 has 15 residues. The CDR3 protein is CASSEQGRINEKLFF. The DNA for the CDR3 is TGTGCCAGCAGCGAGCAGGGACGGATTAATGAAAAACTGTTTTTT. The full variable domain, rest sourced from reference TRBV9 and TRBJ1-4, is DSGVTQTPKHLITATGQRVTLRCSPRSGDLSVYWYQQSLDQGLQFLIQYYNGEERAKGNILERFSAQQFPDLHSELNLSSLELGDSALYFCASSEQGRINEKLFFGSGTQLSVL.

The chain has TRBV9 and TRBJ2-1, with D tentatively TRBD2 (6 bases). Germline CDR1 and CDR2: SGDLS and YYNGEE. The CDR3 extends over 16 amino acids. Trimming took 3 bases from V and 0 from J, leaving 13 bases between them. The CDR3 nucleotides are TGTGCCAGCAGCGCGGGGGACGGCTACTCCTACAATGAGCAGTTCTTC. Protein: CASSAGDGYSYNEQFF.

This chain links TRBV10-1 with TRBJ1-1; 8 bases fit TRBD1. V shed 6 bases, J shed 9 bases, and the junction held 6 bases outside the gene matches. The CDR3 has 12 residues. Looked up from germline, CDR1 is WNHNN and CDR2 is SYGVQD (reference sequence). DNA for the CDR3: TGCGCCAGCAGCCTGGACAGGGAAAAAGCTTTCTTT. Amino acid sequence: CASSLDREKAFF.

The table lists this clonotype with a few counts. The chain links TRBV30 to TRBJ1-2; D perhaps matches TRBD1 (6 bases). CDR3 length: 12 residues. Germline-derived CDR1 and CDR2 are GTSNPN and SVGIG (reference sequence). Deletions cut 7 bases from V and 4 bases from J, with 13 bases between. CDR3 nucleotides: TGTGCCTTCACAGGGTCCCTCTATGGCTACACCTTC. Translated, it gives CAFTGSLYGYTF. Together with reference TRBV30 and TRBJ1-2, the CDR3 gives the full variable domain: SQTIHQWPATLVQPVGSPLSLECTVEGTSNPNLYWYRQAAGRGLQLLFYSVGIGQISSEVPQNLSASRPQDRQFILSSKKLLLSDSGFYLCAFTGSLYGYTFGSGTRLTVV.

This chain links TRBV19 with TRBJ1-2, with D uncertain. CDR1 is LNHDA and CDR2 is SQIVND in the germline V gene (reference sequence). V lost 5 bases and J lost 6, with 10 bases in between. CDR3 length equals 12 residues. The DNA for the CDR3 is TGTGCCAGTAGTGAGGTTTCAGATGGCTACACCTTC. This gives the protein CASSEVSDGYTF.

This rearrangement joins TRBV10-3 to TRBJ2-7; D possibly corresponds to TRBD1 (6 bases). The CDR3 length is 16 residues. Deletions cut 3 bases from V and 2 bases from J, with 17 bases between. From germline, CDR1 is ENHRY and CDR2 SYGVKD. CDR3 coding DNA: TGTGCCATCAGTGACACTTTGAGGACAGCTACCTACGAGCAGTACTTC. Protein sequence: CAISDTLRTATYEQYF.

This chain links TRBV4-1 with TRBJ1-1; 8 bases are a match to TRBD1. V lost 1 base, J lost 4 bases, and 5 bases stayed unmatched. This CDR3 spans 15 amino acids. The germline gives CDR1 MGHRA, CDR2 YSYEKL. This chain's CDR3 is CASSQARGLVTEAFF. The CDR3 bases are TGCGCCAGCAGCCAAGCCAGGGGGCTGGTCACTGAAGCTTTCTTT.

This clonotype came up a few times. The chain combines TRBV3-1 with TRBJ1-1; D remains unclear. The CDR3 contains 17 residues. V was pared by 4 bases and J by 1 base, with 19 bases between. In germline, CDR1 is LGHDT, CDR2 YNNKEL (reference sequence). The CDR3 loop is CASSRFFPSGGNTEAFF. The CDR3 nucleotides are TGTGCCAGCAGCCGATTTTTCCCTTCGGGCGGGAACACTGAAGCTTTCTTT.

This clonotype was detected ten times or more. The chain uses TRBV15 and TRBJ1-5; TRBD1 might be the D (6 bases). The CDR3 has 16 residues. Germline V CDR1 and CDR2: LNHNV, YYDKDF (reference sequence). The V end was cut by 2 bases, the J end by 1 base, with 12 bases between. The CDR3 DNA is TGTGCCACCAGCAGACAGACAGGAGCCAGCAATCAGCCCCAGCATTTT. It translates to CATSRQTGASNQPQHF.

The rearrangement links TRBV4-1 to TRBJ2-5, with D possibly TRBD1 on 5 matching bases. CDR3 length: 14 amino acids. V lost 4 bases and J 3 bases, leaving 12 bases between the germline ends. Germline V gene sequence: CDR1 MGHRA, CDR2 YSYEKL. In DNA, the CDR3 is TGCGCCAGCAGCCCCAGACAGAGTGAAGAGACCCAGTACTTC. It codes for CASSPRQSEETQYF.